This T cell receptor beta chain was captured by sequencing in a study of CD8+CD57+ T cells in acquired aplastic anemia (dated by TCRdb to the late 2010s). With regard to the full study: On average, sorted CD4+ and CD8+ cells yielded 3 to 4 ug of extracted DNA, with a range of about 0.19 to 30 ug. CD8+CD57+ expansion was defined as frequency above the mean frequency observed in healthy subjects.

General study outcomes and caveats: Patients and healthy controls showed no significant difference in CD8+ Simpson's diversity (P=0.060). Twenty-nine CD8+ CDR3 sequences were shared between patients and controls but appeared highly expressed in patients and within their immunodominant clones.

Genomic DNA served as template for TCR beta VDJ combination and CDR3 sequence profiling. TCR repertoire sequencing was run on an Illumina HiSeq 2000. On the authors' methods: Repertoire assessment relied on Simpson's diversity index, CDR3 size and DJ length profiles, and TRBV/TRBJ rearrangement plots. Whichever DNA sequence was most abundant in the deep sequencing data was defined as the immunodominant clone. CDR3 amino acid sequences were checked for sharing across subjects and were also compared against the VDJdb database and published repertoires. TCRdb reprocessing: public reads trimmed at Q25 with fastp, clones called with MiXCR, in-frame beta chains kept. When rows share a CDR3 protein, they turn into one entry using the most common DNA and genes. The V and J calls, along with clone size, are taken from TCRdb and not from the paper's own processing. The sample table holds roughly 250,000 distinct CDR3 sequences, of which 82% were seen once. Jointly, the top ten make up approximately 42% of the sample.

The patients picked for sequencing were ones in whom flow cytometry had shown an expansion of CD8+CD57+ cells. Every patient had severe acquired aplastic anemia, diagnosed using the International Study of Aplastic Anemia and Agranulocytosis and Camitta criteria. No therapy had been received by the patients at the time of blood sampling. TCR repertoires of sorted CD4+ and CD8+ blood T cells from severe aplastic anemia patients and healthy subjects were deep-sequenced in the study. Patients were enrolled in the USA under clinicaltrials.gov protocols 00001620, 01623167, 00001397, 00071045, 00081523 and 00961064. Ficoll-Paque density gradient centrifugation was used to isolate peripheral blood mononuclear cells. Before DNA extraction, CD4+ and CD8+ T cells were sorted by FACS or by magnetic beads. Concerning this clonotype itself: Its antigen has not been determined. Base quality data are lacking; no much larger clone is found one base away.

CDR1 SQVTM and CDR2 ANQGSEA are derived from the germline V gene. The CDR3 sequence holds 14 residues, the cysteine and phenylalanine included. Left in the record is the CDR3 DNA by itself, 42 bases read in frame from the first base. V is cut by 4 bases and J by 4 bases, and the space between the germline ends is 14 bases. The clonotype was recovered from a human donor with aplastic anemia. The chain links TRBV29-1 with TRBJ2-1; the D gene assignment is ambiguous. Sequencing input: sorted CD4+, CD8+, or CD8+CD57+ T cells (not recorded which) from PBMCs. For the CDR3, the sequence is CSVGPRGGYNEQFF. The DNA is as follows: TGCAGCGTTGGACCTAGAGGCGGTTACAATGAGCAGTTCTTC.